This T cell receptor (beta chain) was captured in a study of identical twins. Whole-study results and caveats: Models underestimated how often monozygotic twins shared out-of-frame TCR alpha. Abundant beta clonotypes from cord blood bore fewer insertions; memory repertoires lacked this pattern.

Trimming took 0 bases from V and 7 from J; bases not matched to a gene: 10. Germline V gives CDR1 SGHKS, CDR2 YYEKEE (reference sequence). The CDR3 loop spans 16 amino acids. The authors used template switching to add a universal primer site and gave cDNA unique molecular identifiers. MiXCR, run by TCRdb on the 5' RACE reads, gives a single entry per CDR3 protein. The data show hundreds of thousands of distinct CDR3 sequences, with 20% to 30% seen just once and approximately 2.9% held by the top ten. This clonotype was counted ten times or more. As yet, its antigen is unknown. These data also featured in a second study, about T cells expressing NK-cell markers. This second report adds: Investigators obtained TCR beta repertoires from sorted CD3+CD56+NKG2C+, CD3+CD56+NKG2C- and CD3+CD56-NKG2C+ T cells.

The sample was CD4+ T cells sorted from blood. V gene TRBV5-5 combines with J gene TRBJ1-2; 9 nucleotides align to TRBD1. This receptor was identified in a woman under 30 in good health. The CDR3 nucleotides are TGTGCCAGCAGCTTGGGAGCGGGACAGGGACCTGCTGGCTACACCTTC. Protein product: CASSLGAGQGPAGYTF. The full variable domain, completed using reference TRBV5-5 and TRBJ1-2, is DAGVTQSPTHLIKTRGQQVTLRCSPISGHKSVSWYQQVLGQGPQFIFQYYEKEERGRGNFPDRFSARQFPNYSSELNVNALLLGDSALYLCASSLGAGQGPAGYTFGSGTRLTVV.